This is a list of T cell receptor beta chains from one sample in a study of T cell responses to AZD1222 COVID-19 vaccine. Sequencing was performed with immunoSEQ multiplex PCR; in TCRdb, only in-frame clones are kept and a portion is missing. This sample has roughly 160,000 clones; 90% to 95% occur once, and the top ten carry more than 0.8%. The sequences come from peripheral blood, collected on day 0 of AZD1222 vaccination. The receptors were sampled from an adult in good health. CDR3s include the opening cysteine and the closing phenylalanine or tryptophan. A D gene is named only where the DNA matches it firmly. Expanded clones are given a class, and other clones once, few, many or no size at all.

NA,TRBJ1-3,NA,TRBV5-1,CASSPADTASGNTIYF,TGCGCCAGCAGCCCGGCCGACACAGCCTCTGGAAACACCATATATTTT
NA,TRBJ1-1,TRBD1,TRBV4-1,CASSPGPGTGDTEAFF,TGCGCCAGCAGCCCAGGGCCGGGGACAGGGGACACTGAAGCTTTCTTT
NA,TRBJ1-5,NA,TRBV7-2,CASSTDLNQPQHF,TGTGCCAGCAGCACCGACCTCAATCAGCCCCAGCATTTT
NA,TRBJ1-2,TRBD1,TRBV19,CASSKRTGTPYGYTF,TGTGCCAGTAGTAAACGGACAGGGACCCCATATGGCTACACCTTC
NA,TRBJ1-1,TRBD1,TRBV18,CASSPVTGGPEAFF,TGTGCCAGCTCACCCGTAACAGGGGGACCTGAAGCTTTCTTT
NA,TRBJ2-7,NA,TRBV7-7,CASSFLLTHGQPAEGEQYF,TGTGCCAGCAGCTTTTTACTTACCCACGGACAGCCGGCTGAAGGCGAGCAGTACTTC
NA,TRBJ1-4,TRBD1,TRBV11-3,CASSPRDRGRRANEKLFF,TGTGCCAGCAGCCCCCGGGACAGGGGGCGAAGGGCTAATGAAAAACTGTTTTTT
NA,TRBJ1-4,NA,TRBV9,CASSVASGFNEKLFF,TGTGCCAGCAGCGTAGCTTCAGGGTTTAATGAAAAACTGTTTTTT
NA,TRBJ1-4,NA,TRBV18,CASSPKQGGATNEKLFF,TGTGCCAGCTCACCCAAGCAAGGGGGTGCAACTAATGAAAAACTGTTTTTT
NA,TRBJ1-4,NA,TRBV9,CASSASAGVNEKLFF,TGTGCCAGCAGCGCGTCGGCAGGGGTGAACGAAAAACTGTTTTTT
NA,TRBJ1-1,TRBD1,TRBV12-5,CASGFHTRDRTMNTEAFF,TGTGCTAGTGGTTTCCATACGCGGGACAGGACAATGAACACTGAAGCTTTCTTT
NA,TRBJ1-1,TRBD1,TRBV10-3,CATQGGGAEAFF,TGTGCCACTCAGGGGGGTGGGGCTGAAGCTTTCTTT
NA,TRBJ2-3,NA,TRBV19,CASSRGPPGTQYF,TGTGCCAGTAGTAGGGGTCCCCCCGGTACGCAGTATTTT
NA,TRBJ1-2,TRBD1,TRBV7-9,CASSLGGGQANYGYTF,TGTGCCAGCAGCTTGGGGGGAGGACAGGCTAACTATGGCTACACCTTC
NA,TRBJ1-1,TRBD1,TRBV2,CASSLGGSHTEAFF,TGTGCCAGCAGTCTAGGGGGCTCGCACACTGAAGCTTTCTTT
NA,TRBJ1-2,NA,TRBV7-9,CASSSQDSYGYTF,TGTGCCAGCAGCTCCCAGGACAGCTATGGCTACACCTTC
NA,TRBJ1-1,TRBD1,TRBV6-4,CASSVQGDTEAFF,TGTGCCAGCAGCGTACAGGGGGATACTGAAGCTTTCTTT
NA,TRBJ2-1,NA,TRBV5-5,CASSPIIQPPIPYEQFF,TGTGCCAGCAGCCCGATCATTCAGCCTCCGATCCCGTATGAGCAGTTCTTC
NA,TRBJ1-6,TRBD1,TRBV6-5,CASMGQYGYNSPLHF,TGTGCCAGTATGGGACAGTATGGCTATAATTCACCCCTCCACTTT
NA,TRBJ1-5,NA,TRBV19,CASRPNWPGRQGVWNQPQHF,TGTGCCAGTAGGCCCAATTGGCCCGGTAGGCAGGGAGTTTGGAATCAGCCCCAGCATTTT
NA,TRBJ1-4,NA,TRBV6-1,CASSEFVLPNEKLFF,TGTGCCAGCAGTGAATTCGTCCTGCCTAATGAAAAACTGTTTTTT
few,TRBJ1-5,NA,TRBV16,CASSQLQGQPQHF,TGTGCCAGCAGCCAATTACAGGGTCAGCCCCAGCATTTT
once,TRBJ2-2,NA,TRBV11-2,CASRQPTWTQNTGELFF,TGTGCCAGCAGGCAACCTACTTGGACCCAGAACACCGGGGAGCTGTTTTTT
NA,TRBJ1-5,TRBD1,TRBV18,CASSRGQGDNQPQHF,TGTGCCAGCTCACGGGGACAGGGGGACAATCAGCCCCAGCATTTT
NA,TRBJ1-1,NA,TRBV5-8,CASSLGGSSGAFF,TGTGCCAGCAGCTTGGGAGGGTCGAGTGGAGCTTTCTTT
NA,TRBJ1-2,TRBD1,TRBV6-5,CASRPGQRSGYTF,TGTGCCAGCAGACCGGGACAGAGGAGTGGCTACACCTTC
once,TRBJ2-1,NA,TRBV18,CASSPPGLNEQFF,TGTGCCAGCTCACCACCAGGCCTCAATGAGCAGTTCTTC
NA,TRBJ1-2,TRBD1,TRBV3-1/TRBV3-2,CASKGTGLYGYTF,TGTGCCAGCAAAGGGACAGGGCTCTATGGCTACACCTTC
NA,TRBJ2-5,TRBD2,TRBV6-5,CASSSGGGKGETQYF,TGTGCCAGCAGTTCCGGGGGGGGGAAGGGAGAGACCCAGTACTTC
NA,TRBJ2-3,TRBD2,TRBV19,CASSIGGIDTQYF,TGTGCCAGTAGTATCGGGGGGATAGATACGCAGTATTTT
NA,TRBJ2-2,NA,TRBV5-1,CASSLDPSGELFF,TGCGCCAGCAGCTTGGACCCCTCCGGGGAGCTGTTTTTT
NA,TRBJ1-4,NA,TRBV2,CASTGSEKLFF,TGTGCCAGCACGGGGAGTGAAAAACTGTTTTTT
few,TRBJ1-2,TRBD1,TRBV4-3,CASSQDLKEGAYGYTF,TGCGCCAGCAGCCAAGATCTGAAAGAGGGGGCCTATGGCTACACCTTC
NA,TRBJ1-2,NA,TRBV20-1,CSASRVSNPMPHYGYTF,TGCAGTGCTAGTAGGGTTAGTAATCCTATGCCTCACTATGGCTACACCTTC
NA,TRBJ2-7,TRBD1,TRBV7-2,CASSPRTGETYEQYF,TGTGCCAGCAGCCCTCGGACAGGGGAGACCTACGAGCAGTACTTC
NA,TRBJ2-7,NA,TRBV23-1,CASSRRAGDPYEQYF,TGCGCCAGCAGTCGTCGTGCAGGGGATCCCTACGAGCAGTACTTC
NA,TRBJ2-7,NA,TRBV3-1/TRBV3-2,CASSHFTYEQYF,TGTGCCAGCAGCCACTTCACCTACGAGCAGTACTTC
NA,TRBJ1-4,NA,TRBV29-1,CSVRGPHHEKLFF,TGCAGCGTACGGGGACCGCATCATGAAAAACTGTTTTTT
NA,TRBJ1-4,NA,TRBV5-6,CASSTGPRLSEKLFF,TGTGCCAGCAGCACCGGGCCGCGTCTTTCCGAAAAACTGTTTTTT
NA,TRBJ1-3,NA,TRBV7-9,CASTIIPRRLQDGNTIYF,TGTGCCAGCACTATTATCCCCCGAAGGTTGCAAGATGGAAACACCATATATTTT
NA,TRBJ2-4,NA,TRBV10-3,CAISEQFKNIQYF,TGTGCCATCAGTGAACAGTTCAAAAACATTCAGTACTTC
NA,TRBJ1-5,TRBD1,TRBV28,CASTRYPGGDQPQHF,TGTGCCAGCACCAGATACCCAGGGGGCGATCAGCCCCAGCATTTT
NA,TRBJ2-1,NA,TRBV18,CASSPQEYNEQFF,TGTGCCAGCTCACCACAGGAGTACAATGAGCAGTTCTTC
NA,TRBJ1-1,NA,TRBV12-3/TRBV12-4,CASSFPGTEAFF,TGTGCCAGCAGTTTCCCGGGGACTGAAGCTTTCTTT
NA,TRBJ1-2,NA,TRBV5-1,CASATGDYFNYGYTF,TGCGCCAGCGCCACAGGAGACTATTTTAACTATGGCTACACCTTC
NA,TRBJ1-6,NA,TRBV7-3,CASSLNSVGNSPLHF,TGTGCCAGCAGCTTAAATTCGGTAGGGAATTCACCCCTCCACTTT